A selection of T cell receptor beta chains follows, all from one sample in a study of CD8+ T cells in alopecia areata. Data came from immunoSEQ multiplex PCR; TCRdb stores just in-frame clones and leaves some out. The repertoire holds around 100,000 clones, with about 61% as singletons. The starting material was CD8+ T cells sorted from blood, obtained at approximately week 61, from a patient treated with tofacitinib. The receptors here all came from a human donor with alopecia areata. CDR3s include the opening cysteine and the closing phenylalanine or tryptophan. Fields, in order: D gene, J gene, V gene, clone size, CDR3 protein, CDR3 DNA. A D gene is named only where the DNA matches it firmly. Clone size appears in some rows only: once, few, many, or a class for an expanded clone.

d_gene: TRBD1; j_gene: TRBJ1-1; v_gene: TRBV5-1; abundance: NA; CDR3aa: CASSLGRTGRNTEAFF; CDR3nt: TGCGCCAGCAGCTTGGGCCGGACAGGGAGGAACACTGAAGCTTTCTTT
d_gene: TRBD1; j_gene: TRBJ1-1; v_gene: TRBV4-1; abundance: NA; CDR3aa: CASSHWTGGLEAFF; CDR3nt: TGCGCCAGCAGCCACTGGACAGGGGGCTTAGAGGCTTTCTTT
d_gene: TRBD1; j_gene: TRBJ2-3; v_gene: TRBV7-9; abundance: NA; CDR3aa: CASSLMDRVTDTQYF; CDR3nt: TGTGCCAGCAGCCTCATGGACAGGGTCACAGATACGCAGTATTTT
d_gene: NA; j_gene: TRBJ2-7; v_gene: TRBV7-6; abundance: NA; CDR3aa: CASRDHVGAYEQYF; CDR3nt: TGTGCCAGCAGAGATCACGTGGGAGCCTACGAGCAGTACTTC
d_gene: NA; j_gene: TRBJ1-5; v_gene: TRBV4-1; abundance: few; CDR3aa: CASSQRENSNQPQHF; CDR3nt: TGCGCCAGCAGCCAAAGAGAGAATAGCAATCAGCCCCAGCATTTT
d_gene: NA; j_gene: TRBJ2-7; v_gene: TRBV4-1; abundance: NA; CDR3aa: CASSQDSNSQTNEQYF; CDR3nt: TGCGCCAGCAGCCAAGATAGTAACAGCCAAACAAACGAGCAGTACTTC
d_gene: TRBD1; j_gene: TRBJ2-7; v_gene: TRBV6-6; abundance: NA; CDR3aa: CASSLPGDRVGEQYF; CDR3nt: TGTGCCAGCAGTCTCCCCGGGGACAGGGTCGGCGAGCAGTACTTC
d_gene: TRBD2; j_gene: TRBJ2-2; v_gene: TRBV12-5; abundance: NA; CDR3aa: CASGLWTSGGNTGELFF; CDR3nt: TGTGCTAGTGGTTTGTGGACTAGCGGGGGGAACACCGGGGAGCTGTTTTTT
d_gene: NA; j_gene: TRBJ1-4; v_gene: TRBV7-9; abundance: NA; CDR3aa: CASSLEYSGLNEKLFF; CDR3nt: TGTGCCAGCAGCTTAGAGTATTCAGGGCTAAATGAAAAACTGTTTTTT
d_gene: TRBD2; j_gene: TRBJ2-1; v_gene: TRBV14; abundance: few; CDR3aa: CASSPLGGNEQFF; CDR3nt: TGTGCCAGCAGCCCTCTGGGGGGGAATGAGCAGTTCTTC
d_gene: NA; j_gene: TRBJ2-7; v_gene: TRBV7-2; abundance: few; CDR3aa: CASSLPDKPTGDSSYEQYF; CDR3nt: TGTGCCAGCAGCTTACCCGACAAGCCGACAGGCGACAGCTCCTACGAGCAGTACTTC
d_gene: TRBD1; j_gene: TRBJ2-1; v_gene: TRBV9; abundance: few; CDR3aa: CASSVGGGLGNEQFF; CDR3nt: TGTGCCAGCAGCGTAGGAGGGGGCCTGGGCAATGAGCAGTTCTTC
d_gene: NA; j_gene: TRBJ1-2; v_gene: TRBV4-1; abundance: NA; CDR3aa: CASSGRVVRPYGYTF; CDR3nt: TGCGCCAGCAGCGGAAGAGTGGTAAGGCCCTATGGCTACACCTTC
d_gene: NA; j_gene: TRBJ1-1; v_gene: TRBV27; abundance: few; CDR3aa: CASSLREASTEAFF; CDR3nt: TGTGCCAGCAGTTTAAGGGAGGCCTCCACTGAAGCTTTCTTT
d_gene: TRBD1; j_gene: TRBJ1-1; v_gene: TRBV5-1; abundance: NA; CDR3aa: CASRTGTGFGHTTEAFF; CDR3nt: TGCGCCAGCAGAACCGGGACAGGGTTTGGTCATACGACTGAAGCTTTCTTT
d_gene: NA; j_gene: TRBJ1-1; v_gene: TRBV10-2; abundance: NA; CDR3aa: CASVLDLANTEAFF; CDR3nt: TGCGCCAGCGTTCTGGACCTGGCGAACACTGAAGCTTTCTTT
d_gene: NA; j_gene: TRBJ2-2; v_gene: TRBV25-1; abundance: few; CDR3aa: CASRANTGELFF; CDR3nt: TGTGCCAGCAGGGCGAACACCGGGGAGCTGTTTTTT
d_gene: NA; j_gene: TRBJ2-1; v_gene: TRBV6-5; abundance: NA; CDR3aa: CASRPKTPSYNEQFF; CDR3nt: TGTGCCAGCAGACCGAAAACACCCTCCTACAATGAGCAGTTCTTC
d_gene: TRBD2; j_gene: TRBJ2-5; v_gene: TRBV7-2; abundance: NA; CDR3aa: CASSPGLASETQYF; CDR3nt: TGTGCCAGCAGCCCGGGACTAGCGTCAGAGACCCAGTACTTC
d_gene: TRBD1; j_gene: TRBJ2-4; v_gene: TRBV6-1; abundance: NA; CDR3aa: CASGTGAAKNIQYF; CDR3nt: TGTGCCAGCGGGACAGGGGCAGCCAAAAACATTCAGTACTTC
d_gene: NA; j_gene: TRBJ2-3; v_gene: TRBV5-4; abundance: few; CDR3aa: CASSLFPTDDTDTQYF; CDR3nt: TGTGCCAGCAGCTTGTTCCCGACCGACGACACAGATACGCAGTATTTT
d_gene: TRBD1; j_gene: TRBJ2-7; v_gene: TRBV30; abundance: once; CDR3aa: CAWSRGQGYEQYF; CDR3nt: TGTGCCTGGAGTAGGGGACAGGGGTACGAGCAGTACTTC
d_gene: NA; j_gene: TRBJ1-1; v_gene: TRBV9; abundance: once; CDR3aa: CASGRRGNTEAFF; CDR3nt: TGTGCCAGCGGGCGTCGGGGAAACACTGAAGCTTTCTTT
d_gene: NA; j_gene: TRBJ1-1; v_gene: TRBV5-1; abundance: NA; CDR3aa: CASSLTTGPNTEAFF; CDR3nt: TGCGCCAGCAGCTTGACTACGGGACCGAACACTGAAGCTTTCTTT
d_gene: TRBD2; j_gene: TRBJ2-3; v_gene: TRBV29-1; abundance: NA; CDR3aa: CSVEPRGGMGDTQYF; CDR3nt: TGCAGCGTTGAGCCTCGGGGAGGGATGGGAGATACGCAGTATTTT
d_gene: TRBD1; j_gene: TRBJ1-6; v_gene: TRBV6-4; abundance: NA; CDR3aa: CASSRRGQGSPLHF; CDR3nt: TGTGCCAGCAGCCGCAGGGGGCAGGGTTCACCCCTCCACTTT
d_gene: TRBD1; j_gene: TRBJ1-6; v_gene: TRBV6-6; abundance: NA; CDR3aa: CASSSQGWNSPLHF; CDR3nt: TGTGCCAGCAGTTCACAGGGGTGGAATTCACCCCTCCACTTT
d_gene: NA; j_gene: TRBJ2-7; v_gene: TRBV29-1; abundance: few; CDR3aa: CSVEDSSYEQYF; CDR3nt: TGCAGCGTAGAGGACAGTTCCTACGAGCAGTACTTC
d_gene: TRBD1; j_gene: TRBJ2-7; v_gene: TRBV13; abundance: few; CDR3aa: CASSQTGTGDAEQYF; CDR3nt: TGTGCCAGCAGCCAAACCGGGACAGGGGATGCCGAGCAGTACTTC
d_gene: NA; j_gene: TRBJ2-7; v_gene: TRBV19; abundance: NA; CDR3aa: CASRLGAASYEQYF; CDR3nt: TGTGCCAGCCGGTTAGGGGCGGCATCCTACGAGCAGTACTTC
d_gene: TRBD1; j_gene: TRBJ1-6; v_gene: TRBV5-6; abundance: NA; CDR3aa: CASRQSPGQGNSPLHF; CDR3nt: TGTGCCAGCAGACAGTCTCCGGGACAGGGGAATTCACCCCTCCACTTT
d_gene: NA; j_gene: TRBJ2-7; v_gene: TRBV5-4; abundance: NA; CDR3aa: CASSSGSSYEQYF; CDR3nt: TGTGCCAGCAGCTCAGGGAGCTCCTACGAGCAGTACTTC